The TCR beta chain under discussion was sequenced for a study of control samples from healthy donors and cancer patients. Profiled with immunoSEQ multiplex PCR; TCRdb holds only in-frame clones, not every one. The sample has 170,000 or so clones, just over 90% seen once. Sequencing was done on a sample of blood. The receptor comes from a man aged 30-40 years in good health.

The CDR3 is CASSGVRNFENIQYF. CDR3 bases: TGTGCCAGCAGTGGCGTGCGGAATTTTGAAAACATTCAGTACTTC. The chain is built from TRBV2 and TRBJ2-4, with D unclear. The CDR3 has 15 amino acids. V was shortened by 4 bases and J by 5 bases, with 15 bases between the two germline ends. CDR1 SNHLY and CDR2 FYNNEI come from the germline V gene. Using reference TRBV2 and TRBJ2-4 for the parts outside the CDR3, the full variable domain is EPEVTQTPSHQVTQMGQEVILRCVPISNHLYFYWYRQILGQKVEFLVSFYNNEISEKSEIFDDQFSVERPDGSNFTLKIRSTKLEDSAMYFCASSGVRNFENIQYFGAGTRLSVL.